The next 24 T cell receptor beta chains were all read from a single sample in a study of T cells expressing NK-cell markers. TCRdb reanalyzed the 5' RACE reads, giving one entry per CDR3 protein sequence and no DNA. The ten most abundant clones cover around 3.9% of a sample with 250,000 to 300,000 distinct CDR3 sequences. The material sequenced was blood T cells: a sorted CD56 or NKG2C T cell subset, CD4+ or CD8+ T cells, or bulk PBMC T cells (not recorded which). The receptor source for this set is a woman between 18 and 75 years old in good health.

This chain joins TRBV6-1 and TRBJ1-4. This CDR3 has 14 amino acids. Germline CDR1 is MNHNS and CDR2 is SASEGT. CDR3 region: CASSGHPRNEKLFF.

The V and J genes are TRBV20-1 and TRBJ2-1; TCRdb designates TRBD2, a call that cannot be tested without DNA. The CDR3 extends over 18 amino acids. Germline CDR1 reads DFQATT; CDR2 reads SNEGSKA (reference sequence). The CDR3: CSARTAGGPVISYNEQFF.

V is TRBV20-1 and J is TRBJ2-7; TCRdb lists TRBD1, though no DNA is available to test this call. Germline V gives CDR1 DFQATT, CDR2 SNEGSKA (reference sequence). This CDR3 spans 14 amino acids. The CDR3 is CSARWQGHSYEQYF.

This rearrangement joins TRBV25-1 to TRBJ2-6; TCRdb designates TRBD1, a call that cannot be tested without DNA. This CDR3 has 17 amino acids. Germline V gene sequence: CDR1 MGHDK, CDR2 SYGVNS. CDR3 region: CASMSGQGRTGANVLTF.

The V call is TRBV10-3, the J call TRBJ2-5; TCRdb names TRBD2, which stays unverified in the absence of DNA. The CDR3 is 16 amino acids. Germline V gene data show CDR1 as ENHRY and CDR2 as SYGVKD. This chain's CDR3 is CAIRPSQFSGQETQYF.

The chain carries TRBV4-3 and TRBJ2-7; no DNA is available, so the TRBD2 call from TCRdb remains unchecked. Germline lookup yields CDR1 LGHNA and CDR2 YSLEER. The CDR3 has 17 amino acids. The CDR3 loop reads CASSHGSGPSGLFEQYF.

The chain links TRBV6-2 or TRBV6-3 to TRBJ2-3; TCRdb reports TRBD1, a call that lacks DNA to check it against. CDR3 length: 17 amino acids. The germline V gene encodes CDR1 MNHEY and CDR2 SVGEGT. The CDR3 sequence is CASSYSGRAPSTDTQYF.

The rearrangement links TRBV5-1 to TRBJ2-5; the D gene TCRdb calls, TRBD1, cannot be checked with no DNA. The CDR3 runs to 16 residues. In germline, CDR1 is SGHRS, CDR2 YFSETQ. CDR3 protein: CASSLDRGPPTQTQYF.

The J gene is TRBJ2-1, the V gene TRBV5-6; TCRdb proposes TRBD1, but this gene call is untestable without DNA. Germline V gives CDR1 SGHDT, CDR2 YYEEEE. CDR3 size: 14 residues. This chain's CDR3 is CASSSGRSYNEQFF. Full variable domain (rest looked up from reference TRBV5-6 and TRBJ2-1): DAGVTQSPTHLIKTRGQQVTLRCSPKSGHDTVSWYQQALGQGPQFIFQYYEEEERQRGNFPDRFSGHQFPNYSSELNVNALLLGDSALYLCASSSGRSYNEQFFGPGTRLTVL.

V usage is TRBV29-1 and J usage is TRBJ2-3; TCRdb's D call, TRBD2, is unchecked because there is no DNA. Germline lookup yields CDR1 SQVTM and CDR2 ANQGSEA. The CDR3 totals 14 residues. The chain's CDR3 is CSSLSGGAIDTQYF.

The V call is TRBV7-2, the J call TRBJ2-2; TCRdb designates TRBD2, a call that cannot be tested without DNA. Germline CDR1 SGHTA, CDR2 FQGNSA. The CDR3 covers 15 residues. Here the CDR3 reads CASSSSPGYTGELFF.

The V gene is TRBV18, the J gene TRBJ2-3; without DNA, the TCRdb call of TRBD1 cannot be checked. The CDR3 loop spans 16 amino acids. CDR1 and CDR2 from the germline V gene are KGHSH and LQKENI. This CDR3 is CASSPRTGQAADTQYF.

The chain couples TRBV27 to TRBJ2-3. The CDR3 covers 15 residues. Germline assignment: CDR1 MNHEY and CDR2 SMNVEV (reference sequence). This CDR3 is CASSPRPISTDTQYF.

The chain is built from TRBV20-1 and TRBJ1-3. Germline assignment: CDR1 DFQATT and CDR2 SNEGSKA (reference sequence). The CDR3 loop spans 15 amino acids. CDR3 amino acids: CSARVGTSSGNTIYF.

The V and J genes are TRBV20-1 and TRBJ2-1; TCRdb's D gene call, TRBD1, goes unchecked for lack of DNA. CDR3 length equals 14 residues. The germline gives CDR1 DFQATT, CDR2 SNEGSKA (reference sequence). The CDR3: CSARIPGRYNEQFF.

The chain is built from TRBV5-1 and TRBJ2-5. The CDR3 runs 14 residues. Germline V lookup: CDR1 SGHRS, CDR2 YFSETQ. CDR3 residues: CASSSWTLGETQYF.

This rearrangement joins TRBV19 to TRBJ2-1. CDR1 is LNHDA and CDR2 is SQIVND in the germline V gene (reference sequence). The CDR3 covers 12 residues. The CDR3 is CASIGVYNEQFF.

The J gene is TRBJ1-1, the V gene TRBV12-3 or TRBV12-4. This CDR3 comprises 16 residues. The CDR3: CASRNGQGRAYTEAFF.

The gene calls are TRBV4-3 and TRBJ2-3. Germline loops: CDR1 LGHNA, CDR2 YSLEER. This CDR3 spans 13 amino acids. CDR3 sequence: CASSHEGTDTQYF.

The rearrangement joins TRBV6-2 or TRBV6-3 to TRBJ2-1. The CDR3 loop spans 14 amino acids. Germline assignment: CDR1 MNHEY and CDR2 SVGEGT. CDR3 sequence: CASTVGWANNEQFF.

V is TRBV7-3 and J is TRBJ1-1. The V gene's germline CDR1 is SGHTA and CDR2 FQGTGA. This CDR3 comprises 16 residues. CDR3 sequence: CASRPGLKRMNTEAFF.

This CDR3 is CASSRGTPGRDTQYF. V is TRBV19 and J is TRBJ2-3; without DNA, the TCRdb call of TRBD1 cannot be checked. The germline V gene has CDR1 LNHDA and CDR2 SQIVND (reference sequence). The length of the CDR3 is 15 residues.

The rearrangement joins TRBV6-2 or TRBV6-3 to TRBJ1-2; the D call of TRBD1 rests on TCRdb alone, since no DNA is present to check it. CDR3 length equals 16 residues. Germline CDR1 MNHEY, CDR2 SVGEGT. CDR3 region: CASKNTPGVINYGYTF.

CDR3 region: CSAQAGGVGDTQYF. The chain joins TRBV20-1 to TRBJ2-3; checking the TCRdb D call of TRBD1 is not possible without DNA. Germline lookup yields CDR1 DFQATT and CDR2 SNEGSKA (reference sequence). The CDR3 length is 14 residues.